Listed below are T cell receptor beta chains from one sample, sequenced in a study of graft-versus-host responses after intestinal transplantation. The assay was immunoSEQ multiplex PCR, and TCRdb's table has in-frame clones only and misses some. The sample holds some 88,000 clones, just over 90% seen once. Their antigens are not known. The specimen was unstimulated CD8+ T cells sorted from spleen or lymph node cells, collected before intestinal transplant. The receptor source for this set is a human donor who received an intestinal transplant. CDR3s include the opening cysteine and the closing phenylalanine or tryptophan. D genes are given only for firm matches. The size of a clone is reported for some rows only, either as once, few or many, or as a class for expanded clones.

d_call clone_size j_call v_call cdr3_aa cdr3_nt
NA NA TRBJ2-7 TRBV11-3 CASSLLVRDYEQYF TGTGCCAGCAGCTTATTGGTCCGGGACTACGAGCAGTACTTC
NA NA TRBJ1-6 TRBV15 CATSREVGTGRFSNSPLHF TGTGCCACCAGCAGAGAAGTCGGAACAGGCCGCTTCAGTAATTCACCCCTCCACTTT
NA NA TRBJ2-7 TRBV21-1 CASSIRYRGDPYYEQYF TGTGCCAGCAGCATTCGCTACAGGGGTGATCCCTACTACGAGCAGTACTTC
TRBD2 NA TRBJ2-5 TRBV7-6 CASSLEGLGNQETQYF TGTGCCAGCAGCTTAGAAGGACTAGGGAACCAAGAGACCCAGTACTTC
TRBD1 NA TRBJ2-7 TRBV14 CASSRWTGGYEQYF TGTGCCAGCAGCCGATGGACAGGGGGCTACGAGCAGTACTTC
TRBD2 NA TRBJ2-4 TRBV10-2 CASSEFAGTSGELAKNIQYF TGCGCCAGCAGTGAGTTTGCCGGGACTAGCGGGGAACTAGCCAAAAACATTCAGTACTTC
NA NA TRBJ1-1 TRBV4-3 CASSLRGGYTEAFF TGCGCCAGCAGCCTAAGGGGGGGGTACACTGAAGCTTTCTTT
NA NA TRBJ2-5 TRBV29-1 CSVEGRGHSQETQYF TGCAGCGTTGAAGGGCGGGGGCATAGCCAAGAGACCCAGTACTTC
TRBD1 NA TRBJ1-2 TRBV29-1 CSVRTSGGNGYTF TGCAGCGTTCGAACCTCAGGGGGCAATGGCTACACCTTC
NA NA TRBJ1-6 TRBV19 CASLPGFGSPLHF TGTGCCAGCCTGCCGGGGTTCGGCTCACCCCTCCACTTT
TRBD1 NA TRBJ2-1 TRBV18 CASSPGPGQGVGEQFF TGTGCCAGCTCACCAGGGCCGGGACAGGGAGTTGGTGAGCAGTTCTTC
NA NA TRBJ2-7 TRBV27 CASRGAAEQYF TGTGCCAGCAGGGGGGCCGCCGAGCAGTACTTC
NA once TRBJ1-2 TRBV9 CASSVGGGLPYGYTF TGTGCCAGCAGCGTAGGGGGGGGCCTACCCTATGGCTACACCTTC
NA NA TRBJ2-7 TRBV19 CASSFPGSYEQYF TGTGCCAGTAGTTTCCCAGGGTCCTACGAGCAGTACTTC
NA NA TRBJ1-4 TRBV7-9 CASSSKQDRINERLFF TGTGCCAGCAGCTCAAAGCAGGACAGAATAAATGAAAGACTGTTTTTT
TRBD1 NA TRBJ2-7 TRBV27 CASSTPGTGFMQYF TGTGCCAGCAGTACCCCCGGGACAGGGTTTATGCAGTACTTC
NA few TRBJ1-3 TRBV5-6 CASSSGNSGNTIYF TGTGCCAGCAGCTCCGGGAACTCTGGAAACACCATATATTTT
NA NA TRBJ2-1 TRBV2 CASSDIYNEQFF TGTGCCAGCAGTGATATCTACAATGAGCAGTTCTTC
TRBD1 NA TRBJ1-6 TRBV19 CASSPGTGFSSPLHF TGTGCCAGTAGTCCCGGGACAGGGTTCTCGTCACCCCTCCACTTT
NA NA TRBJ2-7 TRBV27 CASSPPGVHEQYF TGTGCCAGCAGTCCCCCGGGGGTCCACGAGCAGTACTTC
NA NA TRBJ2-1 TRBV27 CASSFGSSYNEQFF TGTGCCAGCAGTTTCGGGAGCTCCTACAATGAGCAGTTCTTC
TRBD2 once TRBJ2-1 TRBV25-1 CASSASGGTYNEQFF TGTGCCAGCAGTGCTAGCGGGGGGACCTACAATGAGCAGTTCTTC
TRBD1 NA TRBJ2-1 TRBV4-3 CASSQDKVTGAVNEQFF TGCGCCAGCAGCCAAGATAAGGTAACAGGGGCGGTTAATGAGCAGTTCTTC
TRBD1 NA TRBJ1-5 TRBV27 CASSLTGVVNQPQHF TGTGCCAGCAGTTTAACAGGGGTGGTTAATCAGCCCCAGCATTTT
TRBD1 NA TRBJ2-2 TRBV7-9 CASSQDRGEANTGELFF TGTGCCAGCAGCCAGGACAGGGGCGAAGCGAACACCGGGGAGCTGTTTTTT
TRBD1 NA TRBJ2-1 TRBV7-6 CASSLGQGPTYNEQFF TGTGCCAGCAGCTTAGGACAGGGGCCGACCTACAATGAGCAGTTCTTC
TRBD1 once TRBJ2-1 TRBV2 CASRPGQGPVYNEQFF TGTGCCAGCAGACCGGGACAGGGGCCCGTATACAATGAGCAGTTCTTC
NA once TRBJ2-3 TRBV13 CASSPRGGIQYADTQYF TGTGCCAGCAGCCCGAGGGGAGGAATTCAGTACGCTGATACGCAGTATTTT
NA NA TRBJ2-2 TRBV27 CASSFFPGGGGELFF TGTGCCAGCAGTTTTTTTCCGGGGGGCGGCGGGGAGCTGTTTTTT
NA NA TRBJ2-2 TRBV6-5 CASSYVSQGTGELFF TGTGCCAGCAGTTACGTCTCCCAGGGAACCGGGGAGCTGTTTTTT
TRBD2 NA TRBJ2-1 TRBV4-1 CASSLAGAYNEQFF TGCGCCAGCTCTCTAGCGGGGGCCTACAATGAGCAGTTCTTC
TRBD2 NA TRBJ2-1 TRBV6-5 CASSYSGTSGGWGQFF TGTGCCAGCAGTTACTCGGGGACTAGCGGGGGATGGGGGCAGTTCTTC
NA NA TRBJ1-1 TRBV4-3 CASSRGGTEAFF TGCGCCAGCAGCCGCGGGGGCACTGAAGCTTTCTTT
NA NA TRBJ2-2 TRBV10-1 CASIRRGSLSGELFF TGCGCCAGCATCAGGCGAGGGTCTCTGTCCGGGGAGCTGTTTTTT
TRBD2 NA TRBJ2-7 TRBV5-4 CASSFKAGGFSSYEQYF TGTGCCAGCAGCTTCAAAGCGGGGGGTTTCAGCTCCTACGAGCAGTACTTC
NA NA TRBJ2-3 TRBV12-5 CASGPPDFTDTQYF TGTGCTAGTGGCCCACCGGACTTCACAGATACGCAGTATTTT
TRBD2 NA TRBJ2-7 TRBV7-9 CASSLTTSGRSYEQYF TGTGCCAGCAGCTTAACGACTAGCGGGCGCTCCTACGAGCAGTACTTC
TRBD2 NA TRBJ2-1 TRBV11-2 CASSPWSGGSYNEQFF TGTGCCAGCAGCCCCTGGTCGGGGGGGTCCTACAATGAGCAGTTCTTC
TRBD1 NA TRBJ2-7 TRBV29-1 CSVEAGQGPYEQYF TGCAGCGTGGAGGCGGGACAGGGCCCTTACGAGCAGTACTTC
NA NA TRBJ1-5 TRBV27 CASSPGVSWNQPQHF TGTGCCAGCAGTCCGGGGGTTTCGTGGAATCAGCCCCAGCATTTT
TRBD2 NA TRBJ2-7 TRBV6-4 CASSDGGGPYEQYF TGTGCCAGCAGTGACGGGGGGGGTCCCTACGAGCAGTACTTC
TRBD1 NA TRBJ2-7 TRBV11-3 CASSPGQGGEQYF TGTGCCAGCAGCCCGGGACAGGGAGGCGAGCAGTACTTC
TRBD2 NA TRBJ2-1 TRBV5-4 CASSGGLAGRGNEQFF TGTGCCAGCAGCGGCGGACTAGCGGGGAGGGGCAATGAGCAGTTCTTC
TRBD2 NA TRBJ2-3 TRBV19 CASSTVLAENTDTQYF TGTGCCAGTAGTACCGTTCTAGCGGAAAACACAGATACGCAGTATTTT
NA NA TRBJ1-2 TRBV4-1 CASSQDPSVPPGTPNGYTF TGCGCCAGCAGCCAAGATCCTAGCGTTCCTCCGGGCACCCCAAATGGCTACACCTTC
NA few TRBJ1-1 TRBV21-1 CARGRAFF TGTGCCAGGGGGCGAGCTTTCTTT
TRBD2 NA TRBJ2-2 TRBV11-2 CASSFWTSPANTGELFF TGTGCCAGCAGCTTTTGGACTAGCCCCGCGAACACCGGGGAGCTGTTTTTT
TRBD2 NA TRBJ2-3 TRBV5-6 CASSGRGGLTDTQYF TGTGCCAGCAGTGGCCGGGGGGGTTTGACAGATACGCAGTATTTT
TRBD2 NA TRBJ2-7 TRBV4-3 CASSQDYGGTYEQYF TGCGCCAGCAGCCAAGATTACGGGGGGACCTACGAGCAGTACTTC
TRBD2 NA TRBJ2-1 TRBV27 CASRLAGDNYNEQFF TGTGCCAGCAGACTAGCGGGGGATAATTACAATGAGCAGTTCTTC
TRBD2 NA TRBJ2-1 TRBV11-2 CASSYSGGGTYNEQFF TGTGCCAGCAGTTATAGCGGGGGGGGAACTTACAATGAGCAGTTCTTC
NA NA TRBJ1-6 TRBV9 CASSPYLNSPLHF TGTGCCAGCAGCCCCTATTTAAATTCACCCCTCCACTTT
NA NA TRBJ1-1 TRBV6-1 CASSEPPFGVRGTEAFF TGTGCCAGCAGTGAGCCCCCTTTTGGGGTGCGGGGCACTGAAGCTTTCTTT
TRBD1 once TRBJ1-1 TRBV6-5 CASSDRGSGTEAFF TGTGCCAGCAGTGACAGGGGGTCTGGCACTGAAGCTTTCTTT
NA NA TRBJ2-1 TRBV11-2 CASSLWPPPREQFF TGTGCCAGCAGCTTATGGCCCCCCCCCAGGGAGCAGTTCTTC
NA NA TRBJ2-7 TRBV29-1 CSVEEGRSEQYF TGCAGCGTTGAAGAGGGGAGGAGCGAGCAGTACTTC
NA NA TRBJ1-2 TRBV27 CASSLLPGDGNGYTF TGTGCCAGCAGTTTATTACCAGGGGACGGGAATGGCTACACCTTC
TRBD1 NA TRBJ1-2 TRBV12-5 CASGLNAGGHGYTF TGTGCTAGTGGTTTGAACGCAGGGGGCCATGGCTACACCTTC
NA NA TRBJ2-3 TRBV5-1 CASSSGAGTTDTQYF TGCGCCAGCAGCTCGGGTGCGGGGACCACAGATACGCAGTATTTT
NA NA TRBJ1-3 TRBV15 CATSDGTPGNTIYF TGTGCCACCAGCGACGGGACTCCTGGAAACACCATATATTTT